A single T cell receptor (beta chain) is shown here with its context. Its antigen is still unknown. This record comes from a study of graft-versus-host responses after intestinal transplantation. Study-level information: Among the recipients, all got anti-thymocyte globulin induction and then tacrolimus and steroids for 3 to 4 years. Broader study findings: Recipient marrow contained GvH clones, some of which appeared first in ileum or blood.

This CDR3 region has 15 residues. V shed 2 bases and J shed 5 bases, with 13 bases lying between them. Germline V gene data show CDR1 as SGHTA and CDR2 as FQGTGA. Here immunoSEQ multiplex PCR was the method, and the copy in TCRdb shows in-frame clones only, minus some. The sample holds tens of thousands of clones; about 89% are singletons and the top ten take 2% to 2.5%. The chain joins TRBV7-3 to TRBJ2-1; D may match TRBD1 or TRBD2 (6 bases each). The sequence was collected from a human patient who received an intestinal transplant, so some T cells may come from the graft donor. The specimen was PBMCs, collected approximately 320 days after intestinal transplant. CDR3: CASSLSGGADNEQFF. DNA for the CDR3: TGTGCCAGCAGCTTATCCGGGGGCGCCGACAATGAGCAGTTCTTC.